Listed here is a single T cell receptor (beta chain). Its target is not known. This sample is drawn from a study of cytomegalovirus exposure and HLA in healthy donors. General observations from the study: Most TCR sequences proved rare, with some public TCRs found in many donors. The TCR clusters that emerged in the first cohort tended, a later analysis found, to co-occur in the 110 or so validation repertoires. Through in vitro validation, three CMV-associated chains were shown to be specific for CMV antigens.

Germline V gives CDR1 MNHEY, CDR2 SVGAGI. The CDR3 sequence is 13 residues long. The V and J ends lost 10 bases and 5 bases respectively, with 15 bases between them. Repertoires were generated with immunoSEQ multiplex PCR, while TCRdb's copy carries only in-frame clones and drops some. Of about 160,000 clones in the sample, roughly 89% were seen once. The receptor was isolated from a woman in her late teens or twenties in good health and CMV-seropositive. The sample consisted of PBMCs. The chain is built from TRBV6-5 and TRBJ1-5, with D tentatively TRBD1 (5 bases). The CDR3 DNA follows: TGTGCCACCCAAGGGGATTCCCATCAGCCCCAGCATTTT. Residues: CATQGDSHQPQHF.